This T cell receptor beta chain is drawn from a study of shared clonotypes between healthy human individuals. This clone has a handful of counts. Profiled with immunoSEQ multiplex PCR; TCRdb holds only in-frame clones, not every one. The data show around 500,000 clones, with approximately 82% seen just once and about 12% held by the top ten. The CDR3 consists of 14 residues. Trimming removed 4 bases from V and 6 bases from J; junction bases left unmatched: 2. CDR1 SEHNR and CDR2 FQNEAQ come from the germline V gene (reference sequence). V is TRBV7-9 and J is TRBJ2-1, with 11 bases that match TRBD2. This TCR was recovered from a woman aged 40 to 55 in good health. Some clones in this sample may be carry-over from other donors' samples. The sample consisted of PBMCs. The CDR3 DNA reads TGTGCCAGCAGCTACGGGACTAGCGGCAATGAGCAGTTCTTC. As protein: CASSYGTSGNEQFF.